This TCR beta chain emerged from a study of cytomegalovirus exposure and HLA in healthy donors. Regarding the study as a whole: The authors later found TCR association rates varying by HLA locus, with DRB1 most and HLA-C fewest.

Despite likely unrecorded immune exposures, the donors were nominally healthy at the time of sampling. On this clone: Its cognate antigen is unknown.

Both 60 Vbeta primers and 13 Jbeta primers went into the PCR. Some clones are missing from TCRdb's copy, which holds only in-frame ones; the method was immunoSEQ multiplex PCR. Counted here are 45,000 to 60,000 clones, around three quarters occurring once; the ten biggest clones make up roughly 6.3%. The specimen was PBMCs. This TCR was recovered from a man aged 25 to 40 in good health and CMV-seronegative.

The CDR3 bases are TGTGCCAGCAGTTACTCAACAGGGGAAGTTTACAATGAGCAGTTCTTC. Residues: CASSYSTGEVYNEQFF. The chain recombines TRBV6-5 with TRBJ2-1; TRBD1 aligns across 7 bases. J lost 4 bases, V lost 0 bases, and 6 bases had no gene match. The CDR3 is 16 amino acids. CDR1 MNHEY and CDR2 SVGAGI come from the germline V gene.